Given below is one T cell receptor (beta chain) in context. The antigen is not known. The method was immunoSEQ multiplex PCR; TCRdb's version includes in-frame clones alone and lacks a portion of them. This sample carries some 2,500,000 clones, approximately 93% of them seen once, and the ten largest clones take around 0.4%. This specimen belongs to a study of shared clonotypes between healthy human individuals. Study-level results: The study sampled only blood, and tissue repertoires likely differ. Among donors, the sharing of clonotypes was expected to be influenced by sequencing depth.

Caucasian adults residing in Nashville, Tennessee made up all the donors. Germline V gene sequence: CDR1 SGHNT, CDR2 YYREEE (reference sequence). Trimming removed 3 bases at V and 6 bases at J, with 13 bases between. The CDR3 has 13 amino acids. The V and J genes are TRBV5-4 and TRBJ2-7, with unresolved D. This TCR derives from a young man in good health. Some clones in this sample may be carry-over from other donors' samples. The sample was naive CD4+ T cells from PBMCs. Noted subset: CD45RA+ positively selected. The CDR3 loop reads CASSSRIGFEQYF. The CDR3 nucleotides read TGTGCCAGCAGCTCTCGTATTGGGTTCGAGCAGTACTTC.